This T cell receptor beta chain was retrieved from a study of blood T cell repertoires in COVID-19. Study background: COVID-19 samples collected from the United States, Italy and Spain covered acute and convalescent phases. The cDNA or gDNA used as material had been derived from T cells, B-cell-depleted T cells, or PBMCs.

Followed longitudinally, the Seattle patients had been enrolled during active infection. Original processing notes: Reference gene primers were amplified, and this amplification served to estimate nucleated cell counts. Profiling relied on immunoSEQ multiplex PCR, and the TCRdb table lists in-frame clones only, not all of them. V and J calls and clone size are given by that table; D and trimming were obtained from the DNA. The repertoire holds 300,000 to 400,000 clones, 70% to 90% seen once, with approximately 3% in the top ten. The germline V gene has CDR1 MNHEY and CDR2 SMNVEV (reference sequence). Trimming took 10 bases from V and 8 from J; bases not matched to a gene: 12. The CDR3 spans 14 residues.

The chain employs TRBV27 and TRBJ2-1, with 9 positions matching TRBD1. Sequenced sample: peripheral blood. The receptor was derived from a woman aged 30 to 39 with COVID-19, enrolled during active disease. CDR3 region: CATRRGTGLYEQFF. The CDR3 DNA reads TGTGCCACCAGACGCGGGACAGGGTTGTATGAGCAGTTCTTC.